The subject of this entry is one T cell receptor (beta chain). Its antigen is unidentified. Germline CDR1 SNHLY, CDR2 FYNNEI. The CDR3 totals 13 residues. V was cut by 8 bases and J by 3 bases, with 10 bases left in between. This entry comes from a study of T cells in localized non-small cell lung cancer. The data were produced by immunoSEQ multiplex PCR, yet TCRdb's version contains in-frame clones alone and is incomplete. The top ten clones hold roughly 33% of a sample with some 30,000 clones, around 80% of them seen once. Whole-study findings and limits: Elevated circulating T cell density in blood was associated with longer overall survival. Uninvolved adjacent lung had the highest recorded T cell clonality, with tumor below it. Because researchers sequenced only one region of the tumor, heterogeneity is still possible. Appearing in adjacent lung were a median 57 of the top 100 tumor clones.

This clonotype was sampled from a male donor older than 55 with stage II squamous cell lung carcinoma. This chain uses TRBV2 with TRBJ1-4, with D unresolved. The sample in question was peripheral blood, obtained before any cancer treatment. The CDR3 sequence is CASFRAPNEKLFF. In DNA, the CDR3 is TGTGCCAGCTTCCGGGCCCCTAATGAAAAACTGTTTTTT.